The rows below give T cell receptor beta chains drawn from one sample of a study of cytomegalovirus exposure and HLA in healthy donors. Measured with immunoSEQ multiplex PCR; TCRdb has only the in-frame clones, and not every one. This sample has some 96,000 clones, with approximately 79% found just once. Specimen: PBMCs. The origin of the receptors is a woman in her sixties or seventies in good health and CMV-seropositive. CDR3s include the opening cysteine and the closing phenylalanine or tryptophan. A D gene is named only where the DNA matches it firmly. Clone size appears in some rows only: once, few, many, or a class for an expanded clone.

clone size	D gene	J gene	V gene	CDR3 DNA	CDR3 protein
few	-	TRBJ1-1	TRBV6-1	TGTGCCAGCCTGGGTGGGACAGAAGCTTTCTTT	CASLGGTEAFF
-	-	TRBJ2-7	TRBV2	TGTGCCAGCAGTGAAGGAAAGCCCTACGAGCAGTACTTC	CASSEGKPYEQYF
-	-	TRBJ2-5	TRBV5-1	TGCGCCAGCAGCCCCGGGTCTTCCCAAGAGACCCAGTACTTC	CASSPGSSQETQYF
-	TRBD1	TRBJ2-7	TRBV6-1	TGTGCCAGCAGGGATGGGACAGGATTAATCTACGAGCAGTACTTC	CASRDGTGLIYEQYF
many	TRBD1	TRBJ1-5	TRBV23-1	TGCGCCAGCAGTCAAACCCCCGGGACAGCCCGGGAGCAGCCCCAGCATTTT	CASSQTPGTAREQPQHF
-	-	TRBJ2-3	TRBV7-9	TGTGCCAGCAGCCCGGGAGAAGGGCGCACAGATACGCAGTATTTT	CASSPGEGRTDTQYF
-	-	TRBJ2-7	TRBV5-6	TGTGCCAGCAGAAAAACAGGTTCCTACGAGCAGTACTTC	CASRKTGSYEQYF
-	TRBD1	TRBJ1-4	TRBV25-1	TGTGCCAGCGGACAGGGAGATGAAAAACTGTTTTTT	CASGQGDEKLFF
-	TRBD1	TRBJ1-1	TRBV6-5	TGTGCCAGCAGCTCGGGACAGGGCCTTATCGTATCCTTT	CASSSGQGLIVSF
-	-	TRBJ2-1	TRBV9	TGTGCCAGCAGCGTAGGAACTTTTGACAATGAGCAGTTCTTC	CASSVGTFDNEQFF
few	-	TRBJ1-1	TRBV7-9	TGTGCCAGCAGTTATAGCGAAGCTTTCTTT	CASSYSEAFF
few	TRBD1	TRBJ1-2	TRBV28	TGTGCCAGCACGGACAGGGGCGGCTATGGCTACACCTTC	CASTDRGGYGYTF
-	-	TRBJ2-1	TRBV10-3	TGTGCCATCAGTGAGTCGACACCGGGGAATGAGCAGTTCTTC	CAISESTPGNEQFF
once	-	TRBJ2-2	TRBV2	TGTGCCAGCAGTGCAGGGTCGGGTCGCACCGGGGAGCTGTTTTTT	CASSAGSGRTGELFF
-	TRBD1	TRBJ2-7	TRBV2	TGTGCCAGCAGTGATCTTCGAACGGGACAGGGGGCCAACGAGCAGTACTTC	CASSDLRTGQGANEQYF
-	TRBD1	TRBJ2-7	TRBV7-9	TGTGCCAGCAGCCCCGCCAACAGGGGCTACGAGCAGTACTTC	CASSPANRGYEQYF
-	-	TRBJ1-2	TRBV4-1	TGCGCCAGCAGCCAAGTAGAGTCGGGGTCTAACTATGGCTACACCTTC	CASSQVESGSNYGYTF
-	-	TRBJ2-5	TRBV18	TGTGCCAGCTCACCGACTCAAGAGACCCAGTACTTC	CASSPTQETQYF
-	-	TRBJ2-1	TRBV7-3	TGTGCCAGCAGCCTCCCCCCCGGTGAGCAGTTCTTC	CASSLPPGEQFF
once	TRBD2	TRBJ2-3	TRBV4-2	TGTGCCAGCAGCCAATCCGGACTAGCGGGAGGGCCCCCAGATACGCAGTATTTT	CASSQSGLAGGPPDTQYF
-	TRBD2	TRBJ2-5	TRBV15	TGTGCCACCAGCAGACCCACCAGCGGGAGTGCCACAGAGACCCAGTACTTC	CATSRPTSGSATETQYF
-	TRBD1	TRBJ2-7	TRBV4-1	TGCGCCAGCAGCCAGCCGGGACAGAACTCCTACGAGCAGTACTTC	CASSQPGQNSYEQYF